The 25 T cell receptor beta chains below come from one sample, sequenced in a study of blood T cells in healthy people across ages. With a J-beta primer mix and a sample-barcoded 5' primer, a second PCR ran about 7 to 11 cycles. TCRdb fed the 5' RACE reads into MiXCR, producing one record per CDR3 protein. This table holds about 1,500,000 distinct CDR3 sequences, 35% to 45% found once. The sequenced material came from blood. All receptors come from a woman aged 18-29 years in good health.

On this clonotype itself: At one boundary the junction diverges from the germline segment, which might be a read error. V is TRBV4-1 and J is TRBJ2-3, with a possible D match to TRBD2 (7 bases). Germline values: CDR1 MGHRA, CDR2 YSYEKL. The CDR3 spans 15 residues. CDR3 in DNA: TGCGCCAGCAGCGTGGGGGGGGCTAGCACAGATGCGCAGTATTTT. This gives the protein CASSVGGASTDAQYF.

The chain uses TRBV20-1 and TRBJ1-2; D is perhaps TRBD1 (6 bases). Germline V gene sequence: CDR1 DFQATT, CDR2 SNEGSKA (reference sequence). V was cut by 5 bases and J by 5 bases, with 18 bases left in between. This CDR3 is built from 14 residues. The CDR3 here is CSAQPGGAGYGYTF. The CDR3 DNA is TGCAGTGCTCAACCGGGGGGGGCGGGGTATGGCTACACCTTC.

In this sample, this clonotype turned up a few times. The V gene is TRBV13, the J gene TRBJ2-7, with 12 bases aligning to TRBD2. Germline V lookup: CDR1 PRHDT, CDR2 FYEKMQ (reference sequence). The CDR3 extends over 23 amino acids. The V and J ends lost 5 bases and 7 bases, in that order; junction bases with no gene match: 33. The CDR3 protein is CASSATTGTGTIRTSGDPYEQYF. CDR3 in DNA: TGTGCCAGCAGCGCGACCACCGGGACAGGGACCATCCGGACTAGCGGGGACCCTTATGAGCAGTACTTC. The full variable domain, rest sourced from reference TRBV13 and TRBJ2-7, is AAGVIQSPRHLIKEKRETATLKCYPIPRHDTVYWYQQGPGQDPQFLISFYEKMQSDKGSIPDRFSAQQFSDYHSELNMSSLELGDSALYFCASSATTGTGTIRTSGDPYEQYFGPGTRLTVT.

The chain carries TRBV5-6 and TRBJ1-2; no definite D call. Trimming left V 0 bases short and J 2 bases short, with 11 bases between. The CDR3 is 15 amino acids. Germline assignment: CDR1 SGHDT and CDR2 YYEEEE. The CDR3 region is CASSLGHFTNYGYTF. The CDR3 bases are TGTGCCAGCAGCTTGGGACACTTTACGAACTATGGCTACACCTTC.

The chain links TRBV12-3 or TRBV12-4 to TRBJ2-1, with 14 bases lining up with TRBD2. The V segment lost 6 bases and the J segment 2 bases; nucleotides outside the gene matches: 9. CDR3 length equals 18 residues. This CDR3 is CASRGGTSGSLAYNEQFF. DNA of the CDR3: TGTGCCAGCAGGGGGGGGACTAGCGGGAGTCTAGCCTACAATGAGCAGTTCTTC.

Concerning this clonotype itself: One end of the junction varies from germline; a read error may be responsible. The V call is TRBV9, the J call TRBJ2-7; D is possibly TRBD1 (6 bases). From germline, CDR1 is SGDLS and CDR2 YYNGEE. This CDR3 contains 14 residues. The CDR3: CASSKGVSSYEHYF. The CDR3 coding sequence is TGTGCCAGCAGTAAGGGGGTAAGCTCCTATGAGCATTACTTC.

The rearrangement links TRBV7-3 to TRBJ1-2, with a tentative D call TRBD1 (5 bases). Germline CDR1 and CDR2: SGHTA and FQGTGA. There are 14 residues in the CDR3. V was pared by 5 bases and J by 5 bases, with 15 bases between. The CDR3 loop is CASSVMGQSYGYTF. CDR3 sequence (DNA): TGTGCCAGCAGCGTAATGGGGCAGTCATATGGCTACACCTTC.

This clonotype was seen repeatedly, ten times or more. The chain links TRBV4-1 to TRBJ2-7; possibly TRBD1 for D (6 bases). CDR3 length: 13 residues. Germline values: CDR1 MGHRA, CDR2 YSYEKL. V was clipped by 6 bases and J by 2 bases, with 11 bases between them. For the CDR3, the DNA is TGCGCCAGCAGTCAGACAGGCACCTACGAGCAGTACTTC. Translation: CASSQTGTYEQYF.

The chain carries TRBV19 and TRBJ2-3; unclear D gene. The length of the CDR3 is 13 residues. Trimming took off 4 bases at V and 3 bases at J, with 8 bases between the two ends. CDR1 LNHDA and CDR2 SQIVND come from the germline V gene (reference sequence). DNA for the CDR3: TGTGCCAGTAGTAACTCTTGGACAGATACGCAGTATTTT. This encodes CASSNSWTDTQYF.

As DNA, the CDR3 is TGCAGTGCCCGTAGTCCTGGACTGGGAAGTGAGCAGTACTTC. Protein sequence: CSARSPGLGSEQYF. V is TRBV20-1 and J is TRBJ2-5, with a weak D call TRBD2 (5 bases). Germline CDR1 and CDR2: DFQATT and SNEGSKA (reference sequence). V dropped 6 bases and J dropped 11 bases, with 25 bases sitting between them. The CDR3 is 14 residues long.

At least ten counts were recorded for this clonotype. The V gene is TRBV29-1, the J gene TRBJ1-2; 8 bases are a match to TRBD1. The ends lost 7 bases at V and 8 bases at J; junction bases unmatched: 6. Germline CDR1 and CDR2: SQVTM and ANQGSEA. CDR3 length equals 11 residues. CDR3 sequence (DNA): TGCAGCGCGGTCCGGGACAGGGGCTACACCTTC. Translating gives CSAVRDRGYTF.

The gene calls are TRBV6-5 and TRBJ1-1; tentatively, D is TRBD1 (5 bases). Germline CDR1 reads MNHEY; CDR2 reads SVGAGI. The CDR3 is made up of 13 amino acids. V shed 8 bases and J shed 6 bases, with 16 bases lying between them. This chain's CDR3 is CASVLGTGAEAFF. In DNA form, the CDR3 reads TGTGCCAGCGTCCTAGGGACGGGGGCTGAAGCTTTCTTT.

The V and J genes are TRBV11-1 and TRBJ2-3; D remains unclear. CDR1 is SGHAT and CDR2 is FQDESV in the germline V gene (reference sequence). Trimming took 3 bases from V and 3 from J, leaving 7 bases between them. This CDR3 spans 13 amino acids. CDR3 in amino acids: CASSFRLTDTQYF. For the CDR3, the DNA is TGTGCCAGCAGCTTTCGGTTGACAGATACGCAGTATTTT.

This clonotype was seen many times. The chain uses TRBV4-1 and TRBJ2-7; tentatively, D is TRBD1 or TRBD2 (5 bases each). Germline V gene sequence: CDR1 MGHRA, CDR2 YSYEKL. Trimming removed 1 base from V and 5 bases from J, with 12 bases in between. This CDR3 is 14 amino acids long. The CDR3 DNA sequence: TGCGCCAGCAGCCAAGTTAGAGGGGTAGACGAGCAGTACTTC. Translated, it gives CASSQVRGVDEQYF.

This clonotype was found a few times. This chain joins TRBV10-3 and TRBJ1-6; D not resolved. CDR3 length: 15 residues. Trimming took 4 bases from V and 0 from J, leaving 7 bases between them. Looked up from germline, CDR1 is ENHRY and CDR2 is SYGVKD. CDR3 DNA: TGTGCCATCAGTGGTGCGAGCTCCTATAATTCACCCCTCCACTTT. It is translated as CAISGASSYNSPLHF.

The V and J genes are TRBV7-2 and TRBJ1-2; no definite D call. The CDR3 sequence is 14 residues long. The ends were cut back, 1 base at V and 2 bases at J, with 8 bases in the middle. Germline V gene data show CDR1 as SGHTA and CDR2 as FQGNSA. The CDR3 spells CASSLEAPNYGYTF. As DNA, the CDR3 is TGTGCCAGCAGCTTAGAGGCGCCGAACTATGGCTACACCTTC.

The chain's CDR3 is CSAPEAGGRSEQFF. As DNA, the CDR3 is TGCAGTGCTCCCGAAGCGGGAGGGCGGAGTGAGCAGTTCTTC. The V call is TRBV20-1, the J call TRBJ2-1; 10 bases align to TRBD2. Looked up from germline, CDR1 is DFQATT and CDR2 is SNEGSKA (reference sequence). There are 14 residues in the CDR3. The J segment lost 9 bases and the V segment lost 5 bases, leaving 10 bases of the junction unmatched.

The chain uses TRBV12-3 or TRBV12-4 and TRBJ2-7; maybe TRBD1 (6 bases). The CDR3 runs to 12 residues. V was trimmed by 5 bases and J by 4 bases, leaving 9 bases between them. CDR3 bases: TGTGCCAGCAGTATGACAGGATACGAGCAGTACTTC. Its translation is CASSMTGYEQYF.

This clonotype was seen more than once but under ten times. The chain is built from TRBV6-1 and TRBJ1-4; 7 bases line up with TRBD1. The CDR3 is 15 amino acids. Germline V lookup: CDR1 MNHNS, CDR2 SASEGT. The ends lost 6 bases at V and 7 bases at J; junction bases unmatched: 11. The CDR3 DNA reads TGTGCCAGCAGAAAAGATGGGACAGAATCTGAAAAACTGTTTTTT. Protein product: CASRKDGTESEKLFF.

The J gene is TRBJ2-4, the V gene TRBV3-1; D remains ambiguous. The J call is in doubt because the DNA end fits TRBJ2-7 better. Germline V lookup: CDR1 LGHDT, CDR2 YNNKEL (reference sequence). CDR3 length equals 15 residues. The CDR3 DNA is TGTGCCAGCAGTTACTCGACCGGCTCTACCTACGAGCAGTACTTC. It translates to CASSYSTGSTYEQYF.

This clonotype was detected only a few times. The chain employs TRBV7-2 and TRBJ2-5; 8 bases line up with TRBD2. Germline loops: CDR1 SGHTA, CDR2 FQGNSA. This CDR3 has 14 residues. After removal of 2 bases from V and 5 bases from J, the junction contained 4 bases not matched to a gene. As DNA, the CDR3 is TGTGCCAGCAGCTTAATCGGGGGGGCCGAGACCCAGTACTTC. Translated, it gives CASSLIGGAETQYF.

The rearrangement joins TRBV27 to TRBJ2-5, with D perhaps TRBD1 (6 bases). Germline V CDR1 and CDR2: MNHEY, SMNVEV (reference sequence). Trimming removed 3 bases at V and 1 base at J, with 12 bases between. The CDR3 sequence is 15 residues long. CDR3 amino acids: CASSLGADFQETQYF. CDR3 nucleotide sequence: TGTGCCAGCAGTTTGGGGGCCGACTTCCAAGAGACCCAGTACTTC.

This chain joins TRBV27 and TRBJ1-2; 10 bases match TRBD1. Germline V gives CDR1 MNHEY, CDR2 SMNVEV (reference sequence). Trimming took 5 bases from V and 8 from J; bases not matched to a gene: 11. This CDR3 has 15 residues. For the CDR3, the DNA is TGTGCCAGCAGTCCAACCCCCGGGACAGGGGACGGCTACACCTTC. The encoded protein is CASSPTPGTGDGYTF.

This chain links TRBV5-1 with TRBJ2-7, with D perhaps matching TRBD2 (6 bases). Trimming stripped 4 bases from V and 2 bases from J, with 16 bases between. This CDR3 comprises 15 residues. The germline V gene encodes CDR1 SGHRS and CDR2 YFSETQ. The CDR3 here is CASSRGLQTAYEQYF. The CDR3 DNA sequence: TGCGCCAGCAGCCGGGGACTCCAAACCGCCTACGAGCAGTACTTC.

This clonotype has a single count. The genes are TRBV5-1 and TRBJ2-2, with 7 bases matching TRBD2. The CDR3 extends over 17 amino acids. CDR1 is SGHRS, CDR2 YFSETQ, per germline. The junction had 14 bases not matched to a gene; V was cut back by 4 bases and J by 5 bases. The CDR3 region is CASSEGGPMGITGELFF. CDR3 sequence (DNA): TGCGCCAGCAGCGAGGGAGGGCCAATGGGGATAACCGGGGAGCTGTTTTTT.